A selection of T cell receptor beta chains follows, all from one sample in a study of blood T cell repertoires in COVID-19. The assay was immunoSEQ multiplex PCR, and TCRdb's table has in-frame clones only and misses some. The sample lists about 18,000 clones; just over 90% were seen once. The sequenced sample consisted of peripheral blood. These receptors originate from a human donor in a cohort sampled during active COVID-19. CDR3s include the opening cysteine and the closing phenylalanine or tryptophan. A D gene is named only where the DNA matches it firmly.

>TRBJ1-4|-|TRBV6-6
CASSSTGTGGGELFF
>TRBJ2-5|-|TRBV27
CASTGQNQETQYF
>TRBJ1-2|TRBD1|TRBV28
CASQGGGSNYGYTF
>TRBJ1-5|-|TRBV4-1
CASSLLAGGNQPQHF
>TRBJ2-3|TRBD1|TRBV11-3
CASSSRQGPDTQYF
>TRBJ2-6|TRBD2|TRBV7-2
CASSPTSGRASGANVPTF
>TRBJ2-2|TRBD1|TRBV6-6
CASSSKGGANTGELFF
>TRBJ2-1|TRBD2|TRBV25-1
CASTPSGSYNEQFF
>TRBJ2-5|TRBD2|TRBV19
CASSPREGETQYF
>TRBJ2-7|TRBD2|TRBV4-2
CASSRSGLAGEYF
>TRBJ2-7|-|TRBV5-6
CASSLLLLADYEQYF
>TRBJ2-4|TRBD1|TRBV4-3
CASSHQPGQGSAAKNIQYF
>TRBJ1-4|-|TRBV30
CAWRHPELASEKLFF
>TRBJ1-6|-|TRBV7-2
CASSLAGRGTHNSPLHF
>TRBJ2-5|-|TRBV21-1
CASSKALLRGQETQYF
>TRBJ2-2|TRBD2|TRBV5-1
CASSLLSSGGSFTGELFF
>TRBJ2-7|-|TRBV7-9
CASSTIATGSYEQYF
>TRBJ2-5|TRBD1|TRBV24-1
CATQAGQGGSQETQYF
>TRBJ2-2|TRBD2|TRBV7-6
CASSPPTSGVGTGELFF
>TRBJ2-7|-|TRBV5-6
CASSLGAVPSRQYF
>TRBJ2-7|TRBD1|TRBV14
CASSQGTGFSYEQYF
>TRBJ2-1|-|TRBV7-3
CASSLGHSQRGSYNEQFF
>TRBJ1-4|TRBD1|TRBV7-9
CASSPGGQGDFNEKLFF
>TRBJ2-5|-|TRBV5-4
CASSAGTFQETQYF
>TRBJ2-7|TRBD2|TRBV15
CATSRGASGSYEQYF
>TRBJ2-1|-|TRBV19
CASETRGSSYNEQFF
>TRBJ2-3|-|TRBV5-1
CASSLVRSDYTQYF
>TRBJ2-5|TRBD1|TRBV10-3
CAISDRTGLGETQYF
>TRBJ2-7|TRBD2|TRBV12-5
CASGLAGLAGTYEQYF